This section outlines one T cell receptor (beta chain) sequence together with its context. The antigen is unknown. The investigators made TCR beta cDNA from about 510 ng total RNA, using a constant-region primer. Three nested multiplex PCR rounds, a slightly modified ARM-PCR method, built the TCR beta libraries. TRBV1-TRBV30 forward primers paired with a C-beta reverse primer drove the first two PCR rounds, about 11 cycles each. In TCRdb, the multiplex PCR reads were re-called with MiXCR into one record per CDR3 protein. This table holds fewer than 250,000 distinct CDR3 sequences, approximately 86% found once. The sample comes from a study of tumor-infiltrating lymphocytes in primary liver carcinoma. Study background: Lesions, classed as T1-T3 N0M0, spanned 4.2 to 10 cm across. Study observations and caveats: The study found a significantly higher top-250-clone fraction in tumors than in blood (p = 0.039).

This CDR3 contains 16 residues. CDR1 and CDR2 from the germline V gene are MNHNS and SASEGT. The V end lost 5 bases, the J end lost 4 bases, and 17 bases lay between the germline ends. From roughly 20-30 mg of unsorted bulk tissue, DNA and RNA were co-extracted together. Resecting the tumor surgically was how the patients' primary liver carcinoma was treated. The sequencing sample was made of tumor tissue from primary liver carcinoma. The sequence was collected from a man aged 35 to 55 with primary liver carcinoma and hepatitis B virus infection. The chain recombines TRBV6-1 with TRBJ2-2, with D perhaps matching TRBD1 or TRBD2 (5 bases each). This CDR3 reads CASSTRGVSVTGELFF. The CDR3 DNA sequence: TGTGCCAGCAGTACTCGAGGGGTCTCCGTCACCGGGGAGCTGTTTTTT.